This T cell receptor beta chain derives from a study of T cells in Graves' hyperthyroidism and ophthalmopathy (dated by TCRdb to the late 2010s). Study-level background: Peripheral blood was sampled at the time of initial diagnosis, prior to any treatment. To identify distinguishing TCR V-J signatures, a discovery cohort of around 100 patients was used, comprising 40 to 45 with Graves' ophthalmopathy and approximately 57 with stable Graves' hyperthyroidism. An independent validation cohort of 18 to 20 hyperthyroidism patients and 17 patients who later progressed to ophthalmopathy tested prospective prediction of ophthalmopathy. The 95 to 100 discovery patients were randomly split 7:3 into training and test sets. Thyroid tissue and blood T-cell repertoires from about six Graves' hyperthyroidism patients were also compared in the study. After sampling, hyperthyroidism patients received methimazole starting at 30 mg daily, and ophthalmopathy patients received high-dose intravenous methylprednisolone. TCR Vbeta CDR3 sequencing of some 140 peripheral blood samples (over 40 ophthalmopathy, 75 hyperthyroidism and roughly 17 progressor patients) is reported in the paper.

Results and caveats for the whole study, not just this receptor: Most expanded thyroid clonotypes (frequency above 0.001) were also detected in blood, suggesting blood repertoires may reflect thyroid immune responses. Sample size was not statistically predetermined, and investigators were not blinded to group allocation. In validation, progression to ophthalmopathy was predicted by the model with 70.59% sensitivity and 72% to 85% specificity, a median of 6.5 months before onset. In cross-validation, a model built on a 13 V-J signature told ophthalmopathy apart from stable hyperthyroidism with roughly 87% sensitivity and around 83% specificity, and in testing the same model reached 80%/75%.

TCR beta CDR3 regions were amplified from RNA transcripts. A first-round RT-PCR of the TCR CDR3 used the HTBI primer set with the Qiagen OneStep RT-PCR kit. Libraries were constructed in a second round of multiplex PCR, after which size selection and purification were performed. Sequencing of the libraries was done on an Illumina HiSeq2000 using paired-end 100 bp reads. As for the authors' bioinformatics: Raw data were processed with SOAPnuke, discarding reads with adapters, uncalled bases, mean Phred below 15, or no exact constant-primer or identifier match. High-quality paired reads were merged with COPE v1.2.5, and unique nucleotide sequences were defined as clonotypes. MiTCR v1.1 was used to align the clonotypes against IMGT TRBV, TRBD and TRBJ reference segments. Analysis was restricted to V-J combinations with a frequency above 0.0001, which covered about 99% of repertoires. A TCS score was defined as the ratio between F50 (clonal expansion) and ExV (chaos), using BLOSUM62-based TCRdist between CDR3 peptides within each V-J. Welch's t-statistics and random forest reduced around 520 V-J features to 13, which were used in a naive Bayes classifier (R e1071). The similarity between thyroid and blood repertoires was quantified using the Morisita-Horn index. The raw public data were reprocessed by TCRdb itself: fastp quality trimming at Q25, MiXCR clonotype calling, in-frame beta chains only. Every distinct CDR3 protein forms one entry, paired with its most common genes and DNA. These V and J calls derive from TCRdb rather than the authors' analysis. For this sample the table gives around 800,000 distinct CDR3 sequences, of which about 38% were detected only once. Of the sample, 7.5% to 9.5% falls within the top ten clones.

Germline trimming amounts to 6 bases on V and 8 bases on J, with 6 as the count of junction bases outside the gene matches. CDR1 is given as DFQATT and CDR2 as SNEGSKA, both from the germline V gene (reference sequence). Including the terminal cysteine and phenylalanine, the CDR3 comprises 11 residues. Kept here is only the CDR3 DNA, which spans 33 bases and is read in frame from base 1. Stable Graves' hyperthyroidism was defined as no progression to ophthalmopathy during 18 months of follow-up. Hyperthyroidism patients were newly diagnosed, with disease duration under 2 months, and aged 18 to 65 years. Any patient with an uncontrolled infection, another autoimmune disease, pregnancy or lactation was excluded. Diagnoses were established on the basis of clinical symptoms, serum thyroxine and TRAb, thyroid ultrasound, and orbital computed tomography. Ficoll-Paque density gradient centrifugation was used to isolate PBMCs from about 9 ml of fresh peripheral blood. Total RNA was extracted using Trizol reagent, and RNA quality was assessed on an Agilent 2100 Bioanalyzer.

At least ten counts were recorded for this clonotype. Which antigen it targets is not known. Within one base of it there is no much larger clone, and no base qualities were kept. Sample: blood. The source of this sequence is a man aged 18 to 29 with Graves' hyperthyroidism. The chain employs TRBV20-1 and TRBJ1-2; 7 junctional bases match TRBD1. The CDR3 corresponds to CSATTGRGYTF. The DNA is as follows: TGCAGTGCAACGACAGGGAGAGGCTACACCTTC.